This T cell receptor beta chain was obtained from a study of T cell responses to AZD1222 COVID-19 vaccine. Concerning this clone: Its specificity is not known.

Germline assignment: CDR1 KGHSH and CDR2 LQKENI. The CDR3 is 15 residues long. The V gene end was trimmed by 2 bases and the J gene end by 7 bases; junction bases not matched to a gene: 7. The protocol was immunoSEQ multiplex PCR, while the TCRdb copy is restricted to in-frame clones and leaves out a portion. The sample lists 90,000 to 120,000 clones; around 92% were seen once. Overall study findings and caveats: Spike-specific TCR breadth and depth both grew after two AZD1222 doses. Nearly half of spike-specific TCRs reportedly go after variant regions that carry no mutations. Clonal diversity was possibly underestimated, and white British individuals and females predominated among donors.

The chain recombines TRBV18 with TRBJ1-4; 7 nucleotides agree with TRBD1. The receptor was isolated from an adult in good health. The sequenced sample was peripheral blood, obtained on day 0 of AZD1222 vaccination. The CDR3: CASSPSPGGGEKLFF. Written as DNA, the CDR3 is TGTGCCAGCTCACCAAGCCCAGGGGGAGGTGAAAAACTGTTTTTT.